This T cell receptor beta chain was recovered during a study of cytomegalovirus exposure and HLA in healthy donors. 13 Jbeta primers and 60 Vbeta primers were used for the PCR. Assay used: immunoSEQ multiplex PCR; TCRdb lists only in-frame clones, some missing. Of around 130,000 clones in the sample, roughly 79% were seen once. The CDR3 has 13 amino acids. Germline V gene sequence: CDR1 SGHTA, CDR2 FQGTGA. A remark on this clone: The junction differs from germline at one of its ends, possibly a read error.

The TCR was taken from a young man in good health and CMV-seronegative. The chain joins TRBV7-3 to TRBJ1-2; no clear D gene. The sample taken for sequencing was PBMCs. This CDR3 is CASSLPGYANLYF. Here the CDR3 DNA reads TGTGCCAGCAGCTTACCGGGGTACGCAAATCTATACTTC. Using reference TRBV7-3 and TRBJ1-2 for the parts outside the CDR3, the full variable domain is GAGVSQTPSNKVTEKGKYVELRCDPISGHTALYWYRQSLGQGPEFLIYFQGTGAADDSGLPNDRFFAVRPEGSVSTLKIQRTERGDSAVYLCASSLPGYANLYFGSGTRLTVV.